This T cell receptor beta chain was found in a study of T cell responses to AZD1222 COVID-19 vaccine. Whole-study findings and limits: Unmutated variant regions are reportedly the target of nearly half of TCRs that are spike-specific. Spike-spanning, vaccine-associated CD4 TCRs were dominant at 160-218 and 743-854. Clonal diversity may have been underestimated, and the donors were mostly white British, with more females than males.

Germline V CDR1 and CDR2: GTSNPN, SVGIG (reference sequence). V was trimmed by 1 base and J by 8 bases, leaving 14 bases between them. There are 13 residues in the CDR3. Here immunoSEQ multiplex PCR was the method, and the copy in TCRdb shows in-frame clones only, minus some. The repertoire holds roughly 190,000 clones, with roughly nine tenths as singletons. This clone was detected once. Its matching antigen is unknown. Timing groups of about 4 and about 12 weeks for second doses were pooled. The receptor comes from an adult who received the AZD1222 COVID-19 vaccine. The sample here was peripheral blood, taken 28 days after the second AZD1222 dose. The chain couples TRBV30 to TRBJ1-2, with D tentatively TRBD1 (5 bases). The CDR3 sequence: CAWSATGSGGYTF. The CDR3 DNA is TGTGCCTGGAGTGCAACAGGCTCGGGAGGCTACACCTTC.